Given below is one T cell receptor (beta chain) in context. This receptor's antigen is unknown. No base quality information exists; no much larger clone differs at one position. Using the deep immunoSEQ assay, TCR CDR3 regions were amplified from genomic DNA by multiplex PCR. Genomic DNA extracted from each cell subset was distributed evenly over all wells of several immunoSEQ 96-well plates, and each plate served as one replicate. For sorted subsets, approximately 210 ng genomic DNA, equal to 30,000 or so T cell genomes, was loaded into each replicate PCR. Purified libraries were quantified with a Qubit 3.0 fluorometer, sized on a Bioanalyzer 2100, and re-quantified with the KAPA Library Quantification kit. A separate single-read 150-cycle Illumina NextSeq 550 flow cell was used to sequence each immunoSEQ 96-well plate. Per the source publication's procedure: Because the immunoSEQ output included only junctional sequences and no quality scores, the filtering could not be the same as the filtering used for full-length reads. Sequences were annotated with PyIR, a Python wrapper for IgBLAST v1.9, and V/J genes and CDR3 were assigned using IMGT germline references. Reads with weak V/J assignments (E-value above 1e-6), missing CDR3, stop codons, out-of-frame junctions, or ambiguous translated residues were removed. V3J clonotypes were defined as sequences sharing an identical inferred V gene, J gene, and CDR3 amino acid sequence. Percentage overlap between repertoires was computed as shared unique clonotypes divided by the size of the smaller repertoire. RTK rarefaction, the Chao1 estimator, and Recon v2.1 estimates of unobserved clonotypes were used to assess repertoire richness. Generation probabilities for all TCRbeta clonotypes obtained by the gDNA method from a few donors were computed using OLGA. TCRdb mirrors the immuneACCESS table, restricted to in-frame sequences. Some clones are absent from its copies; in checked studies, under half trace to an unresolved V gene, and the reason for the others is unknown. V, J and clone size reflect that table, while D and trimming were determined from the DNA. The sample table shows about 2.2 million clones, and around 95% are seen once. Clones ranked in the top ten supply 1.5% to 2% of the sample.

CD8 naive samples were CD45RO-negative cells positively selected for CCR7, giving a CD45RA+CCR7+ population that excluded TemRA cells. Healthy HIV-negative adults with no recently reported acute infections or vaccinations were included as donors. All donors were Caucasian adults living in Nashville, Tennessee, USA. Blood was collected by leukapheresis, and PBMCs were isolated by Ficoll-Histopaque density gradient centrifugation and then cryopreserved in liquid nitrogen vapor phase. Analytical flow cytometry was used to check the purity and quantity of every magnetically sorted T cell population. Genomic DNA was isolated from every sorted fraction and measured by UV absorbance on a Nanodrop 2000c. The data were taken from a study of shared clonotypes between healthy human individuals (dated by TCRdb to the early 2020s). For context, the study as a whole: Two women and a few men aged 18 to 49 years were included in the cohort. For each donor, CD4 naive and CD4 memory were each given three plates, CD8 naive was given two plates, and CD8 memory was given one plate. The study deeply sequenced blood TCR repertoires of several healthy adults to estimate repertoire size and the extent of clonotype sharing between individuals. Libraries were prepared and TCR repertoires were sequenced by different laboratories using diverse techniques, in order to increase sequencing depth and limit assay-specific biases. Each donor's leukapheresis produced roughly between roughly 0.85 and 10 billion PBMCs. Broader findings and caveats from the paper: Even with the large sequencing depth, rarefaction of the sorted-subset datasets indicated that sequencing was incomplete. Based on pairwise subsampling, the degree of clonotype sharing among donors was expected to be affected by sequencing depth. Sampling was limited to blood, and TCR repertoires in tissue likely differ from TCR repertoires in blood. When a few donors were compared, the shared fraction of clonotypes was about 5% for naive CD4, 3.5% to 4% for naive CD8, about 2.4% for memory CD4, and 0.35% to 0.4% for memory CD8. Higher generation probabilities were observed for clonotypes shared by all four sorted-subset donors than for non-shared clonotypes. The small number of donors limited the genetic and exposure-history diversity represented. Naive subsets generally had larger estimated clonotype richness than memory subsets.

Including cysteine and phenylalanine, the CDR3 has 14 amino acids. CDR3 DNA is the only sequence kept; it has 42 bases, read in frame from the first base. The V end loses 0 bases and the J end loses 3 bases, and a stretch of 11 bases separates them. Via the germline V gene, CDR1 is SQVTM and CDR2 ANQGSEA. Sequencing was done on a sample of naive CD8+ T cells from PBMCs. Interpreted using the paper, the cell subset or site label stands for: CD45RA+CCR7+. This TCR was recovered from a man younger than 30 in good health. Some clones in this sample may be carry-over from other donors' samples. The sequence joins TRBV29-1 to TRBJ1-1; the D gene lacks a confident call. The CDR3 protein: CSVEDWHGDTEAFF. The DNA reads as follows: TGCAGCGTTGAAGACTGGCACGGGGACACTGAAGCTTTCTTT.